This T cell receptor (beta chain) was recorded in a study of somatic mutations in cytotoxic T cells in rheumatoid arthritis. Study-level background: The flow sorting of some V beta antibody-stained T-cell populations reached nearly 100% purity, and the sorted populations included V beta1+ cells sequenced for TCRB. Overall study findings and caveats: Nobody had found out which antigens the expanded CD8+ clones targeted. Rheumatoid arthritis patients were compared with age-matched healthy controls, and their CD8+ T-cell clonality did not differ significantly. Rheumatoid arthritis patients showed CD8+ clonality increasing with age, unlike healthy controls.

As concerns this clone: Its specificity is not known.

The data were produced by immunoSEQ multiplex PCR, yet TCRdb's version contains in-frame clones alone and is incomplete. This table has approximately 30,000 clones, roughly 82% appearing once. This CDR3 is 15 amino acids long. With 1 base removed from V and 4 bases from J, the gap between germline ends came to 13 bases. The germline gives CDR1 SEHNR, CDR2 FQNEAQ (reference sequence). The source material was CD8+ T cells sorted from blood. This TCR came from a man aged 45-65 years in good health. This chain uses TRBV7-9 with TRBJ1-1; weak D call: TRBD1 (6 bases). The chain's CDR3 is CASSLGVGGGTEAFF. For the CDR3, the DNA is TGTGCCAGCAGCTTAGGTGTGGGAGGGGGCACTGAAGCTTTCTTT.